Described below is a single T cell receptor (beta chain) sequence and its context. This specimen belongs to a study of T cell responses to AZD1222 COVID-19 vaccine. The data were produced by immunoSEQ multiplex PCR, yet TCRdb's version contains in-frame clones alone and is incomplete. The sample includes approximately 77,000 clones, 80% to 95% of them seen just once. Germline loops: CDR1 MNHEY, CDR2 SVGAGI. CDR3 length: 15 residues. The trim removed 4 bases at V and 4 bases at J, leaving 5 bases unmatched. The material was peripheral blood, obtained 28 days after the second AZD1222 dose. The TCR originated in an adult who received the AZD1222 COVID-19 vaccine. The chain is built from TRBV6-5 and TRBJ2-2, with 8 positions matching TRBD1. The CDR3 bases are TGTGCCAGCAGTTTGGACAGGGAGAGCACCGGGGAGCTGTTTTTT. Translating it yields CASSLDRESTGELFF.